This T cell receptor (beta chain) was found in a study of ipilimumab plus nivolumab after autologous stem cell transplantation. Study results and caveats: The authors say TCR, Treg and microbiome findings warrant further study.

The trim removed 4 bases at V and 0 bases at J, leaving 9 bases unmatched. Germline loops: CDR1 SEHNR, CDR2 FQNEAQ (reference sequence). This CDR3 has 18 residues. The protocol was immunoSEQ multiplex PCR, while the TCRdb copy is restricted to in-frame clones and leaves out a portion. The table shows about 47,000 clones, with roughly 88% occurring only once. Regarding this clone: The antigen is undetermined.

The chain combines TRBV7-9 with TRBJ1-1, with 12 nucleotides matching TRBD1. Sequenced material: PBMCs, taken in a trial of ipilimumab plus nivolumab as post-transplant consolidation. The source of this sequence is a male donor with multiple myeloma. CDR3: CASSSYGTGGSMNTEAFF. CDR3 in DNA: TGTGCCAGCAGCTCCTACGGGACAGGGGGCTCCATGAACACTGAAGCTTTCTTT.